This T cell receptor beta chain was found in a study of T cell repertoires in cytomegalovirus infection. The V and J ends lost 8 bases and 4 bases respectively, with 15 bases between them. The length of the CDR3 is 14 residues. TCRdb analysed the reads with MiXCR anew, one entry per CDR3 protein. Among more than 250,000 distinct CDR3 sequences listed, around 25% were seen once. Concerning this clonotype: What it binds is unknown.

This TCR was sampled from a human donor in good health (CMV status not recorded). Some clones in this sample may be carry-over from other donors' samples. The sequences come from cultured PBMCs, collected from culture after CMV antigen stimulation. J is TRBJ1-3 and V is TRBV12-3 or TRBV12-4; D not certain. The DNA for the CDR3 is TGTGCCAGCTCTTGGGCAGGAGGCGGAAACACCATATATTTT. Translated, it gives CASSWAGGGNTIYF.